The 23 T cell receptor beta chains below come from one sample, sequenced in a study of Graves' ophthalmopathy and Graves' hyperthyroidism. Amplification targeted the TCR beta CDR3 regions, with RNA transcripts as the source material. Investigators did first-round RT-PCR with HTBI primers, then second-round multiplex PCR. TCRdb processed the multiplex PCR reads anew with MiXCR; each CDR3 protein has one entry. Of 600,000 to 950,000 distinct CDR3 sequences listed, around 40% are singletons. Sequenced material: peripheral blood. Receptor source: an adult man with Graves' ophthalmopathy.

The J gene is TRBJ2-7, the V gene TRBV10-3; TRBD2 aligns across 8 bases. The J segment lost 6 bases and the V segment lost 3 bases, leaving 10 bases of the junction unmatched. Germline CDR1 and CDR2: ENHRY and SYGVKD. CDR3 length equals 15 residues. CDR3 in amino acids: CAISDQGGGPLEQYF. Here the CDR3 DNA reads TGTGCCATCAGTGATCAGGGCGGGGGGCCCCTCGAGCAGTACTTC.

The rearrangement links TRBV29-1 to TRBJ1-1; no clear D. The V end was cut by 8 bases, the J end by 6 bases, with 19 bases between. In germline, CDR1 is SQVTM, CDR2 ANQGSEA. CDR3 size: 13 residues. DNA of the CDR3: TGCAGCTCCGACGGGATCTATGGGGCTGAAGCTTTCTTT. Its translation: CSSDGIYGAEAFF.

The rearrangement links TRBV11-2 to TRBJ1-2, with D tentatively TRBD1 (6 bases). Trimming pared 5 bases from V and 6 bases from J, leaving 16 bases between. This CDR3 region has 14 residues. The germline V gene has CDR1 SGHAT and CDR2 FQNNGV. As DNA, the CDR3 is TGTGCCAGCAGCCTCGGAAGGGGGGAAAATGGCTACACCTTC. Its protein is CASSLGRGENGYTF.

This clonotype appeared a few times. This rearrangement joins TRBV25-1 to TRBJ2-3, with 11 bases matching TRBD2. The V gene's germline CDR1 is MGHDK and CDR2 SYGVNS. Germline trimming cut 3 bases from V and 4 bases from J; bases unmatched to any gene: 3. CDR3 length: 15 amino acids. The CDR3 region is CASSETSGVSDTQYF. The CDR3 coding sequence is TGTGCCAGCAGTGAGACTAGCGGGGTGTCAGATACGCAGTATTTT.

This clonotype has ten or more counts. The genes are TRBV7-8 and TRBJ2-7; D is uncertain. V was cut by 2 bases and J by 1 base, with 6 bases left in between. The CDR3 extends over 13 amino acids. Germline V CDR1 and CDR2: SGHVS, FQNEAQ. The CDR3 region has the DNA TGTGCCAGCAGCTTATTTGTTTCCTACGAGCAGTACTTC. This gives the protein CASSLFVSYEQYF. Looking up the rest from reference TRBV7-8 and TRBJ2-7 gives the full variable domain: GAGVSQSPRYKVAKRGQDVALRCDPISGHVSLFWYQQALGQGPEFLTYFQNEAQLDKSGLPSDRFFAERPEGSVSTLKIQRTQQEDSAVYLCASSLFVSYEQYFGPGTRLTVT.

The gene calls are TRBV7-3 and TRBJ2-6, with 7 positions matching TRBD2. The germline gives CDR1 SGHTA, CDR2 FQGTGA. V dropped 5 bases and J dropped 11; count of bases not matched to a gene: 12. This CDR3 region has 15 residues. CDR3 sequence reads: CASSDGGMKRYVLTF. The CDR3, as DNA: TGTGCCAGCAGCGACGGGGGGATGAAGCGCTACGTCCTGACTTTC.

This clonotype was seen only a few times. V and J are TRBV7-2 and TRBJ2-5, with D perhaps TRBD1 (7 bases). The V end was cut by 0 bases, the J end by 3 bases, with 11 bases between. Per germline, CDR1 SGHTA and CDR2 FQGNSA. This CDR3 is built from 15 residues. CDR3 loop: CASSLARDRKETQYF. The CDR3 coding sequence is TGTGCCAGCAGCTTAGCGCGGGACAGAAAAGAGACCCAGTACTTC.

At least ten counts were recorded for this clonotype. The chain joins TRBV29-1 to TRBJ1-1; D gene unclear. V lost 5 bases, J lost 5 bases, and 15 bases lay in between. CDR3 length: 13 amino acids. CDR1 SQVTM and CDR2 ANQGSEA come from the germline V gene. The CDR3 here is CSVNPKLGTEAFF. CDR3 DNA sequence: TGCAGCGTTAATCCTAAATTGGGGACTGAAGCTTTCTTT.

The V and J genes are TRBV25-1 and TRBJ1-1, with 10 bases that match TRBD1. CDR3 length: 13 amino acids. The germline CDR1 and CDR2 sequences are MGHDK and SYGVNS. Trimming at V came to 6 bases and at J to 9 bases, leaving 7 bases not matched to a gene. CDR3 nucleotides: TGTGCCAGCAGGAGGGACAGGGGAGCACAAGCTTTCTTT. It codes for CASRRDRGAQAFF.

The gene calls are TRBV10-2 and TRBJ1-5; D might be TRBD1 (6 bases). V dropped 6 bases and J dropped 5 bases, with 17 bases sitting between them. Looked up from germline, CDR1 is WSHSY and CDR2 is SAAADI. This CDR3 is 15 amino acids long. Here the CDR3 reads CASSQVLGGHQPQHF. Here the CDR3 DNA reads TGCGCCAGCAGCCAAGTGTTAGGGGGGCATCAGCCCCAGCATTTT.

V gene TRBV20-1 combines with J gene TRBJ2-2; D unresolved. Germline V gene sequence: CDR1 DFQATT, CDR2 SNEGSKA (reference sequence). The CDR3 totals 13 residues. Trimming removed 1 base at V and 4 bases at J, with 7 bases between. CDR3 nucleotides: TGCAGTGCTAGAGTACCTAGCACCGGGGAGCTGTTTTTT. Encoded protein: CSARVPSTGELFF.

The chain employs TRBV7-3 and TRBJ1-1, with D possibly matching TRBD1 (6 bases). CDR3 size: 16 residues. Trimming left V 2 bases short and J 3 bases short, with 16 bases between. Germline CDR1 reads SGHTA; CDR2 reads FQGTGA. CDR3 coding DNA: TGTGCCAGCAGCTTAGTTGGCGGACAGATGGACACTGAAGCTTTCTTT. It codes for CASSLVGGQMDTEAFF.

As regards this clonotype: The junction shows a germline mismatch at one end, possibly a read error. The rearrangement joins TRBV7-9 to TRBJ2-7; 11 bases fit TRBD1. The germline V gene encodes CDR1 SEHNR and CDR2 FQNEAQ (reference sequence). This CDR3 comprises 16 residues. CDR3 bases: TGCGCCAGCAGCCATGCTCGGGACAGGGGGAATTACGAGCAGTACTTC. Its translation is CASSHARDRGNYEQYF.

The chain employs TRBV12-3 or TRBV12-4 and TRBJ1-1; D is possibly TRBD1 (5 bases). Trimming left V 6 bases short and J 9 bases short, with 14 bases between. CDR3 size: 12 residues. This CDR3 reads CASSPLGTQAFF. The CDR3 DNA sequence: TGTGCCAGCAGCCCCTTAGGGACGCAAGCTTTCTTT.

V and J are TRBV20-1 and TRBJ1-3, with D uncertain. The CDR3 is 18 residues long. Looked up from germline, CDR1 is DFQATT and CDR2 is SNEGSKA (reference sequence). V was pared by 3 bases and J by 0 bases, with 21 bases between. This chain's CDR3 is CSARAPFLAGNSGNTIYF. CDR3 nucleotides: TGCAGTGCTAGGGCCCCCTTCCTGGCAGGAAACTCTGGAAACACCATATATTTT.

The chain employs TRBV5-1 and TRBJ2-2; 10 positions agree with TRBD2. Germline CDR1 is SGHRS and CDR2 is YFSETQ. The CDR3 is 15 residues long. V lost 5 bases and J lost 7; bases outside the gene matches: 8. CDR3 in DNA: TGCGCCAGCAGGCCTACTAGCGGGACGGACGGGGAGCTGTTTTTT. Translating it yields CASRPTSGTDGELFF.

This clonotype showed up many times. CDR3 region: CASSPQGGAVNSPLHF. CDR3 coding DNA: TGTGCCAGCAGCCCCCAGGGGGGCGCGGTGAATTCACCCCTCCACTTT. The J gene is TRBJ1-6, the V gene TRBV9; 7 nucleotides line up with TRBD1. CDR3 length: 16 residues. Germline CDR1 reads SGDLS; CDR2 reads YYNGEE. V lost 4 bases, J lost 7 bases, and 11 bases stayed unmatched.

This clonotype was recorded at least ten times. This chain connects TRBV2 to TRBJ1-1, with 9 bases matching TRBD1. After removal of 6 bases from V and 11 bases from J, the junction contained 7 bases not matched to a gene. In germline, CDR1 is SNHLY, CDR2 FYNNEI. CDR3 size: 12 residues. The CDR3 DNA sequence: TGTGCCAGCAGGGGACAGGGCTCTGGTGCTTTCTTT. It translates to CASRGQGSGAFF.

This clonotype was seen more than once but under ten times. The CDR3 is CSVAGTRSTANYGYTF. Written as DNA, the CDR3 is TGCAGCGTGGCCGGGACAAGGAGCACAGCTAACTATGGCTACACCTTC. The chain links TRBV29-1 to TRBJ1-2, with D possibly being TRBD1 (6 bases). Germline V CDR1 and CDR2: SQVTM, ANQGSEA. This CDR3 region has 16 residues. V lost 6 bases and J lost 0, with 20 bases in between.

This chain connects TRBV2 to TRBJ2-7; TRBD1 matches at 9 bases. The CDR3 has 14 residues. V was clipped by 5 bases and J by 6 bases; unmatched bases: 8. Germline CDR1 SNHLY, CDR2 FYNNEI. CDR3 protein: CASSLRQGVGEQYF. Here the CDR3 DNA reads TGTGCCAGCAGTTTACGACAGGGGGTGGGCGAGCAGTACTTC.

With regard to this clonotype: This sequence may be a read error, since a much larger clone differs from it by one base. Lacking the conserved final phenylalanine or tryptophan, this CDR3 likely reflects a read error. The chain employs TRBV6-1 and TRBJ2-7; D is possibly TRBD1 (6 bases). Germline values: CDR1 MNHNS, CDR2 SASEGT. The CDR3 contains 13 residues. Between the trimmed V and J ends, which lost 6 bases and 3 bases, there was a span of 12 bases. As DNA, the CDR3 is TGTGCCAGCAGACCGGGACACAACTACGAGCAGTACTGC. It yields the protein CASRPGHNYEQYC.

In DNA, the CDR3 is TGCAGTGCATCGGACAGGGCCAGCAATCAGCCCCAGCATTTT. Translation gives CSASDRASNQPQHF. The genes are TRBV20-1 and TRBJ1-5, with 8 bases lining up with TRBD1. Germline V gene sequence: CDR1 DFQATT, CDR2 SNEGSKA (reference sequence). The J segment lost 1 base and the V segment lost 6 bases, leaving 5 bases of the junction unmatched. The CDR3 consists of 14 residues.

At least ten counts were recorded for this clonotype. The chain recombines TRBV24-1 with TRBJ1-3; D unresolved. With 3 bases removed from V and 9 bases from J, the gap between germline ends came to 5 bases. This CDR3 comprises 11 residues. CDR1 is KGHDR and CDR2 is SFDVKD in the germline V gene. The CDR3 DNA reads TGTGCCACCAGTGATCTCGTCACCATATATTTT. Its protein is CATSDLVTIYF.